This T cell receptor (beta chain) was captured by sequencing in a study of regulatory T cells in long-lasting Graves disease. Study-wide findings and caveats: Persistent Graves' patients possessed reduced TCR diversity relative to recently diagnosed ones.

Time point specified: newly diagnosed GD, antithyroid drugs for less than 3 months. Preparation of the TCR library used RNA extracted from PBMCs. Germline-derived CDR1 and CDR2 are MNHEY and SMNVEV (reference sequence). The V segment lost 2 bases and the J segment 6 bases; nucleotides outside the gene matches: 6. This CDR3 contains 14 residues. Arm-PCR of CDR3 regions with iRepertoire HTBI primers generated TCR beta libraries. TCRdb processed the multiplex PCR reads anew with MiXCR; each CDR3 protein has one entry. The sample has roughly 380,000 distinct CDR3 sequences, approximately 15% seen once. About this clonotype: Antigen specificity is unknown.

A further study also used this sample, focusing on T cells in Graves' hyperthyroidism and ophthalmopathy.

The sequencing here drew on peripheral blood mononuclear cells (PBMCs), taken at new diagnosis, from a patient treated with antithyroid drugs. The receptor comes from a man in his forties with Graves disease. The chain has TRBV27 and TRBJ1-1, with 7 bases aligning to TRBD1. As DNA, the CDR3 is TGTGCCAGCAGTTTAATGAGGGGGCTCTCTGAAGCTTTCTTT. Translation gives CASSLMRGLSEAFF.